A selection of T cell receptor beta chains follows, all from one sample in a study of OX40 agonist ivuxolimab in advanced cancers. Profiled with immunoSEQ multiplex PCR; TCRdb holds only in-frame clones, not every one. The data show roughly 23,000 clones, approximately 80% seen once. The input for sequencing was CD4+ or CD8+ T cells sorted from blood, taken in a trial of the OX40 agonist ivuxolimab. Receptors originate from an adult with an advanced solid tumor such as melanoma, head and neck, liver or kidney cancer. The CDR3 runs from the conserved cysteine through the conserved F or W. The D gene is left open where the match is weak. The size entry is marked missing in some rows and otherwise reads once, few, many or a size class.

d_call	clone_size	v_call	j_call	cdr3_nt	cdr3_aa
-	-	TRBV9	TRBJ2-3	TGTGCCAGCAGCTCCCAGGGCACCCCAGAAGGCGATACGCAGTATTTT	CASSSQGTPEGDTQYF
-	few	TRBV21-1	TRBJ2-6	TGTGCCAGCAGATTCGTACCTCCGGGACAGAGCTCTGGGGCCAACGTCCTGACTTTC	CASRFVPPGQSSGANVLTF
TRBD2	-	TRBV2	TRBJ2-4	TGTGCCAGCGAGGGACCGGTAGGAACTAGCGGGAGGGTACGCTCGGACATTCAGTACTTC	CASEGPVGTSGRVRSDIQYF
TRBD1	-	TRBV9	TRBJ1-3	TGTGCCAGCAGCGTAGGGACAGGGCATGGTGGAAACACCATATATTTT	CASSVGTGHGGNTIYF
TRBD1	-	TRBV5-1	TRBJ1-1	TGCGCCAGCAGCGATCCGGGACAGGGGACCACTGAAGCTTTCTTT	CASSDPGQGTTEAFF
TRBD2	-	TRBV5-4	TRBJ2-1	TGTGCCAGCAGTCTAGCGGGGGGCTCTAATGAGCAGTTCTTC	CASSLAGGSNEQFF
-	-	TRBV7-3	TRBJ2-1	TGTGCCAGCAGCTTAATCCCCCCCTACAATGAGCAGTTCTTC	CASSLIPPYNEQFF
-	-	TRBV6-9	TRBJ1-2	TGTGCCAGCAGTACAGACAGAGTTGGTGGCTACACCTTC	CASSTDRVGGYTF
-	-	TRBV19	TRBJ2-1	TGTGCCAGTAGTATAGCCGCCTCCTACAATGAGCAGTTCTTC	CASSIAASYNEQFF
-	-	TRBV7-9	TRBJ1-1	TGTGCCAGCAGCCCCCGGACAAGCACTGAAGCTTTCTTT	CASSPRTSTEAFF
-	-	TRBV5-1	TRBJ2-3	TGCGCCAGCAGCATGGGACGCCCCGGCACAGATACGCAGTATTTT	CASSMGRPGTDTQYF
TRBD1	-	TRBV6-6	TRBJ1-4	TGTGCCAGCAGTTACGGCCCCACAGGGGGCAATGAAAAACTGTTTTTT	CASSYGPTGGNEKLFF
-	-	TRBV5-6	TRBJ1-5	TGTGCCAGCAGCTTTGGCTCGGGGGGGTGGACGCCCCAGCATTTT	CASSFGSGGWTPQHF
-	once	TRBV6-5	TRBJ1-3	TGTGCCACTCACTCCCCTGGAAACACCATATATTTT	CATHSPGNTIYF
-	-	TRBV27	TRBJ2-7	TGTGCCAGCAGTTCGACAGGCTACGAGCAGTACTTC	CASSSTGYEQYF
TRBD1	-	TRBV6-6	TRBJ1-4	TGTGCCAGCACCCGACCACAGGGGGCGCACGGGGAAAAACTGTTTTTT	CASTRPQGAHGEKLFF
-	few	TRBV27	TRBJ2-1	TGTGCCAGCAGTTTATCGATCCTCAACACCCACAATGAGCAGTTCTTC	CASSLSILNTHNEQFF
-	-	TRBV6-6	TRBJ1-2	TGTGCCAGCAGTTCGCCGGACAGAAGTTATGGCTACACCTTC	CASSSPDRSYGYTF
-	-	TRBV19	TRBJ2-6	TGTGCCAGTAGAGAAGGGCTGACTACTGGGGCCAACGTCCTGACTTTC	CASREGLTTGANVLTF
TRBD2	-	TRBV5-1	TRBJ2-2	TGCGCCAGCAGGTCGGGACTAGCGGGGGTGAACACCGGGGAGCTGTTTTTT	CASRSGLAGVNTGELFF
TRBD2	-	TRBV27	TRBJ2-1	TGTGCCAGCAGAGGCACTAGCGGGGTGAATGAGCAGTTCTTC	CASRGTSGVNEQFF
-	-	TRBV19	TRBJ2-2	TGTGCCAGTACCTTGGGACACGTGAACACCGGGGAGCTGTTTTTT	CASTLGHVNTGELFF
-	few	TRBV6-5	TRBJ2-7	TGTGCCAGCAGTTATAGTCAGACAGACTCCTACGAGCAGTACTTC	CASSYSQTDSYEQYF
-	-	TRBV30	TRBJ1-6	TGTGCCTGGATCGGGGGTGGGTCACCCCTCCACTTT	CAWIGGGSPLHF
-	once	TRBV7-2	TRBJ1-5	TGTGCCAGCAGCTTATCGGCGTATCAGCCCCAGCATTTT	CASSLSAYQPQHF
-	-	TRBV7-6	TRBJ2-1	TGTGCCAGCAGCCCGCCCGGGGGTTCCGGGGATGAGCAGTTCTTC	CASSPPGGSGDEQFF
TRBD1	few	TRBV5-4	TRBJ2-2	TGTGCCAGCAGCCCCGGGACAGGGGGCACCGGGGAGCTGTTTTTT	CASSPGTGGTGELFF